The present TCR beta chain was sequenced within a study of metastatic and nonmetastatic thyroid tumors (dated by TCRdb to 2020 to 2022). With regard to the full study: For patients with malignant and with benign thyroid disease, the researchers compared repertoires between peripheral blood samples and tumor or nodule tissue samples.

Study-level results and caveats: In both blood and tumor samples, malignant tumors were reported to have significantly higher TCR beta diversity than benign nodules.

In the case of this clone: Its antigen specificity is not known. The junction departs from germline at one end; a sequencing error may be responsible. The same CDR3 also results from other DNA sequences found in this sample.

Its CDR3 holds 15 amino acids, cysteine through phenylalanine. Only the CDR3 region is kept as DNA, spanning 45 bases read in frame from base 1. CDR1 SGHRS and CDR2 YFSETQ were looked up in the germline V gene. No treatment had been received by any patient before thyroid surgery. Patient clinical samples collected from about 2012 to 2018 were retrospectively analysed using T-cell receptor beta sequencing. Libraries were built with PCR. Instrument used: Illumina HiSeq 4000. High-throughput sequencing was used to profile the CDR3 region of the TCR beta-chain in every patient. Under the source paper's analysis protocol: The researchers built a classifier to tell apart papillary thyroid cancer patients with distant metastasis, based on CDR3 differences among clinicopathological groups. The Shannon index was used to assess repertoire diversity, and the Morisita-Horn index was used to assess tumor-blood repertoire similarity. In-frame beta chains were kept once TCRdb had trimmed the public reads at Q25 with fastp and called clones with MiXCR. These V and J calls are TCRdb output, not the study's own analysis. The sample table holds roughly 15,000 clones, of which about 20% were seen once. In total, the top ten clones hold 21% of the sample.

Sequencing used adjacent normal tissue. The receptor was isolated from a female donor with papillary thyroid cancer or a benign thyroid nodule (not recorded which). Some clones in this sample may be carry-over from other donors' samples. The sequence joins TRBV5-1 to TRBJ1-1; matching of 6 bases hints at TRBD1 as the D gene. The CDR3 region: CASSPRQEGNTEAFF. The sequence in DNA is TGTGCCAGCAGCCCGAGACAGGAGGGGAACACTGAAGCTTTCTTT.